This TCR beta chain was sequenced for a study of blood T cell repertoires in COVID-19. The CDR3 covers 13 residues. Trimming took 5 bases from V and 3 from J, leaving 11 bases between them. CDR1 SGHRS and CDR2 YFSETQ come from the germline V gene. The protocol was immunoSEQ multiplex PCR, while the TCRdb copy is restricted to in-frame clones and leaves out a portion. This table has some 48,000 clones, approximately 80% appearing once. The chain couples TRBV5-1 to TRBJ1-2; D is perhaps TRBD1 (6 bases). The sequencing sample was made of PBMCs or T cells enriched from blood (not recorded which). The TCR was taken from a woman between 45 and 65 years old with acute COVID-19. The CDR3 bases are TGCGCCAGCAGTCTGACAGGTGACTATGGCTACACCTTC. It yields the protein CASSLTGDYGYTF.